The sequence of this T cell receptor beta chain was determined in a study of T-cell reconstitution after alpha-beta-depleted transplantation in children. In this sample, this clonotype turned up many times. The TCRbeta library incorporated unique molecular identifiers. TCRdb fed the PCR reads into MiXCR, producing one record per CDR3 protein. The profile shows roughly 790,000 distinct CDR3 sequences, 16% of them singletons. Germline V gene data show CDR1 as SQVTM and CDR2 as ANQGSEA. Trimming took 4 bases from V and 4 from J, leaving 14 bases between them. This CDR3 has 13 residues. Sequences were derived from PBMCs, mostly from graft donor cells, sampled 360 days after TCRalphabeta/CD19-depleted stem cell transplant. The rearrangement uses TRBV29-1 and TRBJ2-7; D is undetermined. The TCR sequence derives from a male patient younger than 18 who had a stem cell transplant for acute lymphoblastic leukemia, so the T cells may come from the graft donor. This chain's CDR3 is CSVGKHREYEQYF. The CDR3 nucleotides are TGCAGCGTTGGTAAGCACAGAGAGTACGAGCAGTACTTC.